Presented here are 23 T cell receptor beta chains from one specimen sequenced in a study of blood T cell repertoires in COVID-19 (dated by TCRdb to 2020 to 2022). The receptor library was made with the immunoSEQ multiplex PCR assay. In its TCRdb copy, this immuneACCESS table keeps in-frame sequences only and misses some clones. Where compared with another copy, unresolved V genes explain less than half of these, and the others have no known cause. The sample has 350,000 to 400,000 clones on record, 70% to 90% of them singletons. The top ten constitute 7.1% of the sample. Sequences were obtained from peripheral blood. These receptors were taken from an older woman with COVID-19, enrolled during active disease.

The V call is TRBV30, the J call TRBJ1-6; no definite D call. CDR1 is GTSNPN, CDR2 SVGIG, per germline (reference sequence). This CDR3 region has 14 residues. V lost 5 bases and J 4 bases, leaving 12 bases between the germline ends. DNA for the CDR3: TGTGCCTGGGGCGCGGAAACTTATAATTCACCCCTCCACTTT. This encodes CAWGAETYNSPLHF.

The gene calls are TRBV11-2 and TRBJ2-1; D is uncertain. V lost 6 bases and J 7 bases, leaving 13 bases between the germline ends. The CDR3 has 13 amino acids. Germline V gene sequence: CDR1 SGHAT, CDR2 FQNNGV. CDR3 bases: TGTGCCAGCAGTTTTAACGGGTATAATGAGCAGTTCTTC. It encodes CASSFNGYNEQFF.

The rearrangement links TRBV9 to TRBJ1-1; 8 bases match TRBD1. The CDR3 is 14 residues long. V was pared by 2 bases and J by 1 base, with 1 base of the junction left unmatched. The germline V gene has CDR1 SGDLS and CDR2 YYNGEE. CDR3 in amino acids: CASSVTGENTEAFF. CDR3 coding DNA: TGTGCCAGCAGCGTGACAGGGGAGAACACTGAAGCTTTCTTT.

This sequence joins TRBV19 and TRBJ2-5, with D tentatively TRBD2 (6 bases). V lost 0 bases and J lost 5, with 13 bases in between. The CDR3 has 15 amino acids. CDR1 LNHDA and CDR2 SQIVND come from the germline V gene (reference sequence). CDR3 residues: CASSIEGGPQETQYF. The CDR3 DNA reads TGTGCCAGTAGTATAGAAGGAGGGCCCCAGGAGACCCAGTACTTC. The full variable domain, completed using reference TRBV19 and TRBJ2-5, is DGGITQSPKYLFRKEGQNVTLSCEQNLNHDAMYWYRQDPGQGLRLIYYSQIVNDFQKGDIAEGYSVSREKKESFPLTVTSAQKNPTAFYLCASSIEGGPQETQYFGPGTRLLVL.

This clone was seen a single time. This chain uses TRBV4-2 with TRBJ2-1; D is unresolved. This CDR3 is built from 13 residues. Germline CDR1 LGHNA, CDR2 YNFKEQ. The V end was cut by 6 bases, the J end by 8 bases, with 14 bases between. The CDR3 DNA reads TGTGCCAGCAGGCCCCAAGTTGGGCATGAGCAGTTCTTC. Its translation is CASRPQVGHEQFF.

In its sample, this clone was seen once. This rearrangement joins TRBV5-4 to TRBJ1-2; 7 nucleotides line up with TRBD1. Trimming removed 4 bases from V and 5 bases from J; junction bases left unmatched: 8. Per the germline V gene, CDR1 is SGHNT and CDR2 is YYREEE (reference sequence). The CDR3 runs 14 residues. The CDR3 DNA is TGTGCCAGCAGCCTCGGACAGGACAGATATGGCTACACCTTC. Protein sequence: CASSLGQDRYGYTF.

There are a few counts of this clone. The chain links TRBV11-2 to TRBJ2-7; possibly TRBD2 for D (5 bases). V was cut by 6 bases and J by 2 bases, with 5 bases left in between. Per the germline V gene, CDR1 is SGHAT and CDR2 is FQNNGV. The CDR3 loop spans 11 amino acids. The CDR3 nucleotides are TGTGCCAGCAGGGGAGCCTACGAGCAGTACTTC. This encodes CASRGAYEQYF.

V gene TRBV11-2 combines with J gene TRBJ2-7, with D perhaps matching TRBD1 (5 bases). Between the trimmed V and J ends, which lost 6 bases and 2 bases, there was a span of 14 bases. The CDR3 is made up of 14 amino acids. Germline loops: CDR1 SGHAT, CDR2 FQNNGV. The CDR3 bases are TGTGCCAGCAGTCGGTGGCAGGGTACCTACGAGCAGTACTTC. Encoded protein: CASSRWQGTYEQYF. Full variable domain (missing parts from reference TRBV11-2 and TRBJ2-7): EAGVAQSPRYKIIEKRQSVAFWCNPISGHATLYWYQQILGQGPKLLIQFQNNGVVDDSQLPKDRFSAERLKGVDSTLKIQPAKLEDSAVYLCASSRWQGTYEQYFGPGTRLTVT.

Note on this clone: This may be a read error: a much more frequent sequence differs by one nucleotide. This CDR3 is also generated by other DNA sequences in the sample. The CDR3 is CASSLDGYSNQPQHF. The CDR3 bases are TGTGCCAGCAGCTTAGACGGTTATAGCAATCAGCCCCAGCATTTT. V is TRBV7-9 and J is TRBJ1-5; D unresolved. The CDR3 runs 15 residues. CDR1 and CDR2 (germline): SEHNR, FQNEAQ (reference sequence). Trimming removed 1 base at V and 0 bases at J, with 7 bases between.

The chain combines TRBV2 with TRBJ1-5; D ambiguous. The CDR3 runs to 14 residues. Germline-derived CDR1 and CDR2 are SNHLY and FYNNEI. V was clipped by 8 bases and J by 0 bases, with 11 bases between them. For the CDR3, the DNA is TGTGCCAGCGGCGGCGGTTATAGCAATCAGCCCCAGCATTTT. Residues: CASGGGYSNQPQHF.

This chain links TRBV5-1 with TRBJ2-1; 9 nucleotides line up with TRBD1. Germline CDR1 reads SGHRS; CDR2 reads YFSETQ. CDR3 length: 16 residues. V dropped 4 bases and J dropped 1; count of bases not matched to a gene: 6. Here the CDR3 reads CASSQDRGRSYNEQFF. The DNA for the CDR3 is TGCGCCAGCAGCCAGGACAGGGGAAGATCCTACAATGAGCAGTTCTTC.

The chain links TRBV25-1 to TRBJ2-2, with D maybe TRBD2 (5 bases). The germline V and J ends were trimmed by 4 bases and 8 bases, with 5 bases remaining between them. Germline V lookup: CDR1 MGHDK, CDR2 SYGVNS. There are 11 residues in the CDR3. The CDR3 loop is CASSAGGELFF. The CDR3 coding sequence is TGTGCCAGCAGTGCGGGGGGGGAGCTGTTTTTT. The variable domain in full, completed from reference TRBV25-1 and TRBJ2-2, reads EADIYQTPRYLVIGTGKKITLECSQTMGHDKMYWYQQDPGMELHLIHYSYGVNSTEKGDLSSESTVSRIRTEHFPLTLESARPSHTSQYLCASSAGGELFFGEGSRLTVL.

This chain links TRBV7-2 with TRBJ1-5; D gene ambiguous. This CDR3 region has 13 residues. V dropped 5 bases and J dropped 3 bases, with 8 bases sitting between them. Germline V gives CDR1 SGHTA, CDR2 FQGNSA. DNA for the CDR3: TGTGCCAGCAGCCCAGACTACAATCAGCCCCAGCATTTT. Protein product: CASSPDYNQPQHF.

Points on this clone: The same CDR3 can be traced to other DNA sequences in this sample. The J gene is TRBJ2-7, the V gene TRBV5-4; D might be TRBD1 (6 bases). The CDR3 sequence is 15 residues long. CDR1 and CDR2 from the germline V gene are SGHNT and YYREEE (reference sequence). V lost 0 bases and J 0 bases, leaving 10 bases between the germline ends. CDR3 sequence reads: CASSLGQGSSYEQYF. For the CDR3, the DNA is TGTGCCAGCAGCTTGGGTCAGGGGAGCTCCTACGAGCAGTACTTC.

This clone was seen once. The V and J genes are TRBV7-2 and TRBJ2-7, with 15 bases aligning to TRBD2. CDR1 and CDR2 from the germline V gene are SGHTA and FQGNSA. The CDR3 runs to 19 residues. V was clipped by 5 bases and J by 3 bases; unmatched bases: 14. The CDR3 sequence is CASSLRQGLAGGQVYEQYF. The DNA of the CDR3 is TGTGCCAGCAGCCTACGACAAGGACTAGCGGGGGGGCAGGTCTACGAGCAGTACTTC.

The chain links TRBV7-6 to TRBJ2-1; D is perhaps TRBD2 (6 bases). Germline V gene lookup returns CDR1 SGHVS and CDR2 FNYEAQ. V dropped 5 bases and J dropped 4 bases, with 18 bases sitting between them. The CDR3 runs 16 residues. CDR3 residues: CASSPSWRGVYNEQFF. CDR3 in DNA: TGTGCCAGCAGCCCCAGTTGGAGGGGAGTTTACAATGAGCAGTTCTTC.

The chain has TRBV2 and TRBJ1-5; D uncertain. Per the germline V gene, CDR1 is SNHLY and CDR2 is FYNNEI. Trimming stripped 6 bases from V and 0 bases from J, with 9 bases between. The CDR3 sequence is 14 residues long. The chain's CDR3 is CASRPGVSNQPQHF. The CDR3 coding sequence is TGTGCCAGCAGGCCCGGGGTTAGCAATCAGCCCCAGCATTTT.

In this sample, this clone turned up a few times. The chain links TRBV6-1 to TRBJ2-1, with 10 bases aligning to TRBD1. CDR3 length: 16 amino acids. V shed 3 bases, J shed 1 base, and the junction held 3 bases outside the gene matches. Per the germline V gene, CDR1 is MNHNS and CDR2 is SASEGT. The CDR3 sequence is CASSERDRGSYNEQFF. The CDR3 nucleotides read TGTGCCAGCAGTGAGCGGGACAGGGGTTCCTACAATGAGCAGTTCTTC.

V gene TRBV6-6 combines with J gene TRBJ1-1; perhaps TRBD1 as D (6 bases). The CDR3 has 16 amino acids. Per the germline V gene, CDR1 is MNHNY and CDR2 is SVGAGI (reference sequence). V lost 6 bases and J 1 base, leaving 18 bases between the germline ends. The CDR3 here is CASRSGLGARNTEAFF. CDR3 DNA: TGTGCCAGCAGGTCCGGGTTGGGGGCGAGGAACACTGAAGCTTTCTTT.

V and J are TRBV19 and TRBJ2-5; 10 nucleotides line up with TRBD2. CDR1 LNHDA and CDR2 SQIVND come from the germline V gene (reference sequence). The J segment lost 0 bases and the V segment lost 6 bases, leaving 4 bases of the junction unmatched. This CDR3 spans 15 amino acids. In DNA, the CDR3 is TGTGCCAGTAGCCTAGCGGGGGAGTACCAAGAGACCCAGTACTTC. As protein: CASSLAGEYQETQYF.

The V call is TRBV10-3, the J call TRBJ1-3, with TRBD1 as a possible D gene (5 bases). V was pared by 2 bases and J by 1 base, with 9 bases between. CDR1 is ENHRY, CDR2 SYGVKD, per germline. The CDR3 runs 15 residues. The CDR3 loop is CAISEAGGSGNTIYF. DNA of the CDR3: TGTGCCATCAGTGAGGCGGGGGGGTCTGGAAACACCATATATTTT.

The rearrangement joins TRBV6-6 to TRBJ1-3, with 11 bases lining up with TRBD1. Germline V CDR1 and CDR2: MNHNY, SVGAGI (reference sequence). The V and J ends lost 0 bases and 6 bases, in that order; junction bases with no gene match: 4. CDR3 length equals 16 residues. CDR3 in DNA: TGTGCCAGCAGTTACTCGGACAGGGGGCTTTCAAACACCATATATTTT. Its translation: CASSYSDRGLSNTIYF.

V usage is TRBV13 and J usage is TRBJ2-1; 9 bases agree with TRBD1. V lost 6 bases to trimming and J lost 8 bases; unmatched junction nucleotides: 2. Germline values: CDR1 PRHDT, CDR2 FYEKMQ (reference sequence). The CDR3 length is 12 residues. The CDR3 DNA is TGTGCCAGCAGGAGACAGGGGGATGAGCAGTTCTTC. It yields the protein CASRRQGDEQFF.